This T cell receptor (beta chain) was sequenced for a study of cytomegalovirus exposure and HLA in healthy donors. The PCR used 60 Vbeta and 13 Jbeta primers. Measured with immunoSEQ multiplex PCR; TCRdb has only the in-frame clones, and not every one. The repertoire holds about 130,000 clones, roughly 85% seen once, with 1.5% in the top ten. V lost 1 base and J 6 bases, leaving 14 bases between the germline ends. The CDR3 is 15 amino acids. Germline V gene lookup returns CDR1 SGHTA and CDR2 FQGNSA. Specimen: PBMCs. The source is a man aged 35-49 years in good health and CMV-seronegative. The rearrangement uses TRBV7-2 and TRBJ2-3, with TRBD2 as a possible D gene (5 bases). The CDR3 here is CASSLVGAPLDTQYF. In DNA, the CDR3 is TGTGCCAGCAGCTTAGTGGGAGCCCCTTTGGATACGCAGTATTTT.